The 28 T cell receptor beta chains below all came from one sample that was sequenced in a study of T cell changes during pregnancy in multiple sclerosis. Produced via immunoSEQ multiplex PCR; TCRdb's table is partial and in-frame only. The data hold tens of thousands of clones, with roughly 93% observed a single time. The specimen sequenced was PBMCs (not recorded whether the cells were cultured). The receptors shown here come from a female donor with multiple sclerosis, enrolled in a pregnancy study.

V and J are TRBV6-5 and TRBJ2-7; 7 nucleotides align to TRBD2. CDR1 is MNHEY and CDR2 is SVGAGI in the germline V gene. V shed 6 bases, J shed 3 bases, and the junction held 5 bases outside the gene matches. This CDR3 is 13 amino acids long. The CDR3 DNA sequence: TGTGCCAGCAGACCCGGGACTAACTACGAGCAGTACTTC. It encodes CASRPGTNYEQYF.

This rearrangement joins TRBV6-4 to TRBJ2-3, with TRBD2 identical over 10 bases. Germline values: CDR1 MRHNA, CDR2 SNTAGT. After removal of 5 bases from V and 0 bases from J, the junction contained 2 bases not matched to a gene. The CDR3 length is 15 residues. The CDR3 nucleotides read TGTGCCAGCAGTTCGACTAGCGGGAGCACAGATACGCAGTATTTT. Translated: CASSSTSGSTDTQYF.

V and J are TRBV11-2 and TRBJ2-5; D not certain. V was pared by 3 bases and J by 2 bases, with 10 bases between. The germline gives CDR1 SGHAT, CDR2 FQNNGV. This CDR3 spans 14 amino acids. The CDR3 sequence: CASSFSGNQETQYF. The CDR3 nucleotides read TGTGCCAGCAGCTTTTCGGGTAATCAAGAGACCCAGTACTTC.

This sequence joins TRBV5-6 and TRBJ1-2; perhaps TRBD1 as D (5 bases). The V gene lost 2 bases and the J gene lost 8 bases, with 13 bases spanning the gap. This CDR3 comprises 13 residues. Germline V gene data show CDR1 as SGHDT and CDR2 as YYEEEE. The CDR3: CASSFSRVGGYTF. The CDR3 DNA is TGTGCCAGCAGCTTCTCCAGGGTGGGCGGCTACACCTTC.

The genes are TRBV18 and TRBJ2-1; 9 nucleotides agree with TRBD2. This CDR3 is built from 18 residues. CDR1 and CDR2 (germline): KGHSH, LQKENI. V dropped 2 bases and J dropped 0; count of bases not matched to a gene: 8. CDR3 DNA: TGTGCCAGCTCACCAAGGAAGGGTAGCGGGAGCTCCTACAATGAGCAGTTCTTC. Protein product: CASSPRKGSGSSYNEQFF.

The CDR3 loop reads CASSPPPREGAKNIQYF. CDR3 nucleotides: TGTGCCAGCAGTCCGCCTCCCAGGGAAGGGGCCAAAAACATTCAGTACTTC. V gene TRBV28 combines with J gene TRBJ2-4; D may be TRBD1 (5 bases). From germline, CDR1 is MDHEN and CDR2 SYDVKM. Trimming cost V 5 bases and J 1 base, with 18 bases left between them. The CDR3 contains 17 residues.

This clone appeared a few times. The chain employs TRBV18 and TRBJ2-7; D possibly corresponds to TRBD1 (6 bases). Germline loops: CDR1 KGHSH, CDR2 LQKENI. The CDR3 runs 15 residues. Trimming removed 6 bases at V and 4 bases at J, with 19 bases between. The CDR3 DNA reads TGTGCCAGCTCCCCAACAAAGACAGGACAATACGAGCAGTACTTC. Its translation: CASSPTKTGQYEQYF.

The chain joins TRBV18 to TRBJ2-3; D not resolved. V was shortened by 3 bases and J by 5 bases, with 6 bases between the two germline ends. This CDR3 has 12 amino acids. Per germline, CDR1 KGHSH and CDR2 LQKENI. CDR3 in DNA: TGTGCCAGCTCACCCGAGCAAGATACGCAGTATTTT. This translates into CASSPEQDTQYF.

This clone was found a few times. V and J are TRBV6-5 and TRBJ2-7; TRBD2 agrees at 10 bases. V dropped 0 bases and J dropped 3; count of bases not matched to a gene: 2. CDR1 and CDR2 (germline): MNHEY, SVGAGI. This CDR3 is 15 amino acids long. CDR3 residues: CASSYSQREGYEQYF. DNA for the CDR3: TGTGCCAGCAGTTACTCGCAGCGGGAGGGCTACGAGCAGTACTTC.

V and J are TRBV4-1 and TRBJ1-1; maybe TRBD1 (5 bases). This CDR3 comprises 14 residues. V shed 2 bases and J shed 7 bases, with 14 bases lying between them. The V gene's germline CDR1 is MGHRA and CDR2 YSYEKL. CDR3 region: CASSQRAGMVEAFF. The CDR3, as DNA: TGCGCCAGCAGCCAACGGGCAGGGATGGTTGAAGCTTTCTTT.

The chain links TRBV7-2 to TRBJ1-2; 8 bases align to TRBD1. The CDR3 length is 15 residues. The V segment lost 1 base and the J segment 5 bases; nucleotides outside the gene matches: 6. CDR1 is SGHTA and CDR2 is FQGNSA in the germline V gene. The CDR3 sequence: CASSLDQGASYGYTF. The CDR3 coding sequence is TGTGCCAGCAGCTTAGACCAGGGGGCTAGTTATGGCTACACCTTC.

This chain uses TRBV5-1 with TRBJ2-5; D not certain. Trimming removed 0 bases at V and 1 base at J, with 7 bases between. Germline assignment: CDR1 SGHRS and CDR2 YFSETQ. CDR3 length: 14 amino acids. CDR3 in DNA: TGCGCCAGCAGCTTGGGGCGGACCCAAGAGACCCAGTACTTC. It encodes CASSLGRTQETQYF.

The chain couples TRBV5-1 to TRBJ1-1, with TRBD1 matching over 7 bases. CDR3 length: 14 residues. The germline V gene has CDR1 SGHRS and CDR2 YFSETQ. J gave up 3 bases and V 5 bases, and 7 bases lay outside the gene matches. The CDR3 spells CASSRYRGDTEAFF. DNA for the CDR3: TGCGCCAGCAGTCGGTACAGGGGTGACACTGAAGCTTTCTTT.

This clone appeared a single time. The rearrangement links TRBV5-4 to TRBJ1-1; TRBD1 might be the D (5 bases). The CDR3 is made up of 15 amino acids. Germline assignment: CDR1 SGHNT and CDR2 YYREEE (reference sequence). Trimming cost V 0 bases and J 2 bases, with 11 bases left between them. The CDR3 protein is CASSLGTRVNTEAFF. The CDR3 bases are TGTGCCAGCAGCTTGGGGACACGAGTCAACACTGAAGCTTTCTTT.

CDR3: CAWSLYQPTSGRRTGELFF. The CDR3 nucleotides are TGTGCCTGGAGTCTATATCAACCCACTAGCGGGAGGCGCACCGGGGAGCTGTTTTTT. The rearrangement links TRBV30 to TRBJ2-2, with 12 bases fitting TRBD2. V lost 2 bases, J lost 4 bases, and 14 bases stayed unmatched. Germline V lookup: CDR1 GTSNPN, CDR2 SVGIG (reference sequence). This CDR3 is built from 19 residues.

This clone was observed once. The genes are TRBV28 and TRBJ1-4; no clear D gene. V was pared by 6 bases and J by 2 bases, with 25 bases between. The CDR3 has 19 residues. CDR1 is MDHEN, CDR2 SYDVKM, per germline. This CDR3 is CASSSSALSGFSTNEKLFF. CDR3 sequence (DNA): TGTGCCAGCAGCTCTTCGGCTTTATCAGGTTTTTCGACTAATGAAAAACTGTTTTTT.

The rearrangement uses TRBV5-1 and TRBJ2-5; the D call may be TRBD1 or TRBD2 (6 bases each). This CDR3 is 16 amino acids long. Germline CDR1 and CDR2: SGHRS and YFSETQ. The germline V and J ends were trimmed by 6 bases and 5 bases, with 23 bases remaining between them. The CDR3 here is CASILGASSGWETQYF. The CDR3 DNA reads TGCGCCAGCATTCTGGGGGCTAGTAGCGGTTGGGAGACCCAGTACTTC.

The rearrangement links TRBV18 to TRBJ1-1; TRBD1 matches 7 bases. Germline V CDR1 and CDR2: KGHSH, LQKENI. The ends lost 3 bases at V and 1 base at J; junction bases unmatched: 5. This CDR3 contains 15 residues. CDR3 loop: CASSPQGEGNTEAFF. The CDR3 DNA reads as TGTGCCAGCTCACCCCAGGGGGAGGGGAACACTGAAGCTTTCTTT.

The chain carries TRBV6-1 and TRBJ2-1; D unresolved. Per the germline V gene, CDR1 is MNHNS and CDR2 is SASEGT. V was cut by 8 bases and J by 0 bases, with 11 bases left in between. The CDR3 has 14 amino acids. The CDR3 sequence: CASFRSGSYNEQFF. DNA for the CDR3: TGTGCCAGCTTTCGATCGGGCTCCTACAATGAGCAGTTCTTC.

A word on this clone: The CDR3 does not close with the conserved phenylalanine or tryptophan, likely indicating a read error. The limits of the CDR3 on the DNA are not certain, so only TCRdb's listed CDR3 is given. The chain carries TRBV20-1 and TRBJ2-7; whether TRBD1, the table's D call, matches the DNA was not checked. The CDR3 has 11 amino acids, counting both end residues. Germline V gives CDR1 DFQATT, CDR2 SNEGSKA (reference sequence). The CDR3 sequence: CSAKIPTGIVP.

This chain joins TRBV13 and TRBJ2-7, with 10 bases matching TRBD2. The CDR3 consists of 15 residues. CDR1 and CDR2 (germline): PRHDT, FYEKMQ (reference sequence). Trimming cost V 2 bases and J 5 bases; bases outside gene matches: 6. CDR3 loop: CASSLSSSGSHEQYF. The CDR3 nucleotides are TGTGCCAGCAGCTTATCTTCTAGCGGGAGTCACGAGCAGTACTTC.

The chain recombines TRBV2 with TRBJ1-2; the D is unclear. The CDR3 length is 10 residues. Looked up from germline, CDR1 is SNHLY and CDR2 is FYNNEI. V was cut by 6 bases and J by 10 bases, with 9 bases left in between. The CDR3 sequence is CASRSRTYTF. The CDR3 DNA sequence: TGTGCCAGCAGGTCACGGACCTACACCTTC.

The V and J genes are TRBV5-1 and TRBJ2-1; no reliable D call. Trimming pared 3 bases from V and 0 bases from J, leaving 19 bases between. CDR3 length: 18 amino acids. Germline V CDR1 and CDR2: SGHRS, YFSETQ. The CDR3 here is CASSYNPNPTSSYNEQFF. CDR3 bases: TGCGCCAGCAGCTACAACCCCAACCCCACGAGCTCCTACAATGAGCAGTTCTTC. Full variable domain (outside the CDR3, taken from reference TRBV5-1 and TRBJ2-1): KAGVTQTPRYLIKTRGQQVTLSCSPISGHRSVSWYQQTPGQGLQFLFEYFSETQRNKGNFPGRFSGRQFSNSRSEMNVSTLELGDSALYLCASSYNPNPTSSYNEQFFGPGTRLTVL.

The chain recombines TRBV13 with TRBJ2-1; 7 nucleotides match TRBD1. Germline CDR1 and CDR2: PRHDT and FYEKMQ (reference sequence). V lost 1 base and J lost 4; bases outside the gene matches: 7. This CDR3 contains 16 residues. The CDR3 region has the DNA TGTGCCAGCAGCTTAGCGTACAGGGGAGAATACAATGAGCAGTTCTTC. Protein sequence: CASSLAYRGEYNEQFF.

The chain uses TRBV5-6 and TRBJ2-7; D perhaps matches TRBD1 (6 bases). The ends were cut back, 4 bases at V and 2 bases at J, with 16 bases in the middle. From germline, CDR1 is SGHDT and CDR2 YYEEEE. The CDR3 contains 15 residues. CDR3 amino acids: CASSKRPGETYEQYF. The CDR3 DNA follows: TGTGCCAGCAGCAAGAGGCCAGGGGAAACCTACGAGCAGTACTTC.

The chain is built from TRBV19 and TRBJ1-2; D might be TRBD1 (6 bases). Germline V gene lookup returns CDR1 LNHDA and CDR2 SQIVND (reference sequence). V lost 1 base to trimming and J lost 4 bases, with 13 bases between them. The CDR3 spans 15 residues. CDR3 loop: CASSIGVDSFYGYTF. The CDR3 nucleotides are TGTGCCAGTAGTATAGGCGTGGACAGTTTCTATGGCTACACCTTC.

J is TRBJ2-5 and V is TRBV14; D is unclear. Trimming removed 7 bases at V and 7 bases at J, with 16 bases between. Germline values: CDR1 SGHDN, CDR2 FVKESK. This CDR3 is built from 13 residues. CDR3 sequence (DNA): TGTGCCAGCACCGACAAGGGCGTGGGGACCCAGTACTTC. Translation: CASTDKGVGTQYF. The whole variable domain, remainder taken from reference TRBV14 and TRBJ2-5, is EAGVTQFPSHSVIEKGQTVTLRCDPISGHDNLYWYRRVMGKEIKFLLHFVKESKQDESGMPNNRFLAERTGGTYSTLKVQPAELEDSGVYFCASTDKGVGTQYFGPGTRLLVL.

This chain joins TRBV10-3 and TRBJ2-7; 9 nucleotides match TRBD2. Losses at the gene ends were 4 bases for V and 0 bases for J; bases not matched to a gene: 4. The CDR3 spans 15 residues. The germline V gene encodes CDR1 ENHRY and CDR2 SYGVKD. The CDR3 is CAISAGTSRSYEQYF. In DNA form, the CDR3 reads TGTGCCATCAGTGCGGGGACTAGCCGCTCCTACGAGCAGTACTTC.